This T cell receptor (beta chain) was identified during a study of blood T cell repertoires in COVID-19. Study background: PBMCs, B-cell-depleted T cells, or T cells provided the cDNA or gDNA that made up the material.

Sequenced by immunoSEQ multiplex PCR; TCRdb stores in-frame clones only, minus some. Here the sample spans roughly 400,000 clones, approximately 90% being singletons. Recovered status in Cohort 3 required two negative PCRs, clearance, or symptom resolution. The trim removed 5 bases at V and 5 bases at J, leaving 6 bases unmatched. The CDR3 sequence is 13 residues long. CDR1 and CDR2 from the germline V gene are PRHDT and FYEKMQ (reference sequence). Sequencing input: PBMCs or T cells enriched from blood (not recorded which). The chain links TRBV13 to TRBJ2-7, with 7 bases that match TRBD1. The receptor's source is a woman aged 50 to 60 who had recovered from COVID-19. The CDR3 region is CASSRNRGNEQYF. The CDR3 DNA follows: TGTGCCAGCAGCCGGAACAGGGGCAACGAGCAGTACTTC.